These T cell receptor beta chains were read from a single sample in a study of blood T cell repertoires in COVID-19. Data came from immunoSEQ multiplex PCR; TCRdb stores just in-frame clones and leaves some out. The sample carries over 150,000 clones, 80% to 85% recorded once. Sequencing was done on a sample of peripheral blood. The receptors shown here come from a woman in her seventies with COVID-19, enrolled during active disease. Each CDR3 is given with its conserved first and last residue. D genes are given only for firm matches. A row's size may be missing; if present it is once, few, many or a size class.

TRBV28,.,.,TRBJ1-4,CASSLRLVSNEKLFF,TGTGCCAGCAGCTTGAGGCTCGTCTCTAATGAAAAACTGTTTTTT
TRBV9,.,.,TRBJ2-3,CASSITGFPTDTQYF,TGTGCCAGCAGCATTACAGGTTTTCCCACAGATACGCAGTATTTT
TRBV28,.,.,TRBJ2-1,CASSSPNSGDLVFF,TGTGCCAGCAGTTCCCCTAATAGCGGAGATTTAGTGTTCTTC
TRBV6-5,.,.,TRBJ1-2,CASKAAGASYGYTF,TGTGCCAGCAAGGCTGCAGGGGCCTCTTATGGCTACACCTTC
TRBV5-4,TRBD1,.,TRBJ1-6,CASSQGQGGYSPLHF,TGTGCCAGCAGCCAGGGACAGGGCGGGTATTCACCCCTCCACTTT
TRBV7-9,.,.,TRBJ2-2,CASSLRGNTGELFF,TGTGCCAGCAGCTTAAGGGGGAACACCGGGGAGCTGTTTTTT
TRBV30,TRBD1,.,TRBJ1-2,CAWIPGQGANGYTF,TGTGCCTGGATTCCGGGACAGGGGGCGAATGGCTACACCTTC
TRBV6-6,TRBD1,few,TRBJ1-5,CASSSHRGGQPQHF,TGTGCCAGCAGTTCCCACAGGGGAGGTCAGCCCCAGCATTTT
TRBV19,.,once,TRBJ2-2,CASSISGANTGELFF,TGTGCCAGTAGTATTTCAGGGGCGAACACCGGGGAGCTGTTTTTT
TRBV3-1/TRBV3-2,.,.,TRBJ2-1,CASSHRDNEQFF,TGTGCCAGCAGCCATCGTGACAATGAGCAGTTCTTC
TRBV28,.,.,TRBJ2-1,CASWAAWGGGFF,TGTGCCAGCTGGGCGGCCTGGGGAGGGGGGTTCTTC
TRBV5-6,.,.,TRBJ1-2,CASSPTGGFGYTF,TGTGCCAGCAGCCCGACAGGAGGCTTTGGCTACACCTTC
TRBV19,.,few,TRBJ2-7,CASSIGGPYSYEQYF,TGTGCCAGTAGTATCGGCGGGCCATACTCCTACGAGCAGTACTTC
TRBV21-1,.,.,TRBJ2-7,CASSKDFGLPYEQYF,TGTGCCAGCAGCAAAGATTTCGGACTACCCTACGAGCAGTACTTC
TRBV6-5,.,.,TRBJ2-7,CASSYLSGALNYEQYF,TGTGCCAGCAGTTACCTTTCAGGGGCCCTCAACTACGAGCAGTACTTC
TRBV28,.,.,TRBJ2-3,CASSLEGAIRDF,TGTGCCAGCAGTTTGGAGGGGGCCATAAGGGATTTT
TRBV5-4,TRBD2,.,TRBJ2-3,CASSFRAGGQSTDTQYF,TGTGCCAGCAGCTTTAGAGCGGGAGGTCAGTCTACAGATACGCAGTATTTT
TRBV11-2,.,.,TRBJ2-7,CASSPRAGDAYEQYF,TGTGCCAGCAGCCCCCGGGCAGGGGACGCCTACGAGCAGTACTTC
TRBV7-9,TRBD2,.,TRBJ2-5,CASSLGLAEETQYF,TGTGCCAGCAGCTTGGGACTAGCGGAAGAGACCCAGTACTTC
TRBV7-2,.,.,TRBJ2-5,CASSLDTGGGTQYF,TGTGCCAGCAGCTTAGATACGGGCGGAGGGACCCAGTACTTC
TRBV7-8,TRBD1,.,TRBJ1-2,CASSQAGTDGYTF,TGTGCCAGCAGCCAAGCCGGGACAGATGGCTACACCTTC
TRBV9,.,.,TRBJ1-4,CASSVSGVNEKLFF,TGTGCCAGCAGCGTATCGGGGGTTAATGAAAAACTGTTTTTT
TRBV5-1,.,.,TRBJ2-7,CASSLVSSDEQYF,TGCGCCAGCAGCTTGGTCTCTAGCGACGAGCAGTACTTC
TRBV7-7,TRBD2,.,TRBJ2-1,CASSLGLADYNEQFF,TGTGCCAGCAGCTTGGGACTAGCGGACTACAATGAGCAGTTCTTC
TRBV6-4,TRBD2,.,TRBJ2-3,CATYLPSGGTDTQYF,TGTGCCACTTATCTACCTAGCGGGGGCACAGATACGCAGTATTTT
TRBV5-1,TRBD2,.,TRBJ2-1,CASATTLAGVGNEQFF,TGCGCCAGCGCGACAACACTAGCGGGAGTGGGTAATGAGCAGTTCTTC
TRBV19,TRBD2,.,TRBJ2-1,CASNPGLAGVDEQFF,TGTGCCAGTAATCCCGGACTAGCGGGAGTGGATGAGCAGTTCTTC
TRBV4-3,TRBD2,.,TRBJ2-7,CASSQVLAGSEGWEQYF,TGCGCCAGCAGCCAAGTGCTAGCGGGATCGGAAGGCTGGGAGCAGTACTTC
TRBV6-2/TRBV6-3,TRBD2,once,TRBJ2-7,CASSPRLAIYYEQYF,TGTGCCAGCAGTCCCAGACTAGCGATTTACTACGAGCAGTACTTC
TRBV7-9,.,.,TRBJ2-7,CASSAAAGTFRYEQYF,TGTGCCAGCAGCGCGGCGGCGGGTACGTTCCGATACGAGCAGTACTTC
TRBV24-1,.,.,TRBJ2-2,CATSDLTGWGTGELFF,TGTGCCACCAGTGATTTGACAGGGTGGGGCACCGGGGAGCTGTTTTTT
TRBV28,.,.,TRBJ1-4,CASSASDRQSTNEKLFF,TGTGCCAGCAGTGCCTCCGACAGGCAGTCCACTAATGAAAAACTGTTTTTT
TRBV11-2,TRBD1,.,TRBJ2-5,CASSPLRDRRPEETQYF,TGTGCCAGCAGCCCTTTACGGGACAGGAGACCCGAGGAGACCCAGTACTTC
TRBV9,TRBD2,.,TRBJ2-3,CASSVTGGRTDTQYF,TGTGCCAGCAGCGTCACGGGAGGCCGCACAGATACGCAGTATTTT
TRBV19,.,.,TRBJ2-2,CASSLWGAGELFF,TGTGCCAGTAGCCTGTGGGGGGCCGGGGAGCTGTTTTTT
TRBV24-1,TRBD2,.,TRBJ2-7,CATSVTRGTSGTRTYEQYF,TGTGCCACCAGTGTGACGAGGGGGACTAGCGGGACTCGGACCTACGAGCAGTACTTC
TRBV7-8,TRBD2,.,TRBJ2-3,CASSLEGLAGADTQYF,TGTGCCAGCAGCTTAGAAGGACTAGCGGGAGCGGATACGCAGTATTTT
TRBV19,TRBD2,.,TRBJ2-2,CASKFSLAAATGELFF,TGTGCCAGTAAATTCTCGCTAGCGGCCGCCACCGGGGAGCTGTTTTTT
TRBV28,.,.,TRBJ1-5,CASSLQGSQPQHF,TGTGCCAGCAGTTTACAGGGGTCTCAGCCCCAGCATTTT
TRBV6-5,.,.,TRBJ1-1,CASSYYYNYEAFF,TGTGCCAGCAGTTACTATTACAACTATGAAGCTTTCTTT